This T cell receptor (beta chain) was retrieved from a study of T cells expressing NK-cell markers. Findings and caveats of the study: Four donors' CD3+CD56-NKG2C+ cells were dominated by the same clonotypes.

Remarks on this clonotype: Its antigen is undetermined.

Following a re-call of the 5' RACE reads, TCRdb has one entry per CDR3 protein and lacks DNA. This table holds hundreds of thousands of distinct CDR3 sequences. Germline values: CDR1 MRHNA, CDR2 SNTAGT. This CDR3 spans 15 amino acids. The material sequenced was blood T cells: a sorted CD56 or NKG2C T cell subset, CD4+ or CD8+ T cells, or bulk PBMC T cells (not recorded which). The chain carries TRBV6-4 and TRBJ2-1; as DNA is missing, the TRBD2 call by TCRdb cannot be tested. This TCR derives from a woman between 18 and 70 years old in good health. This CDR3 reads CASSGLAGPYNEQFF.